Listed here are 27 T cell receptor beta chains from one sample, sequenced in a study of control samples from healthy donors and cancer patients. The method was immunoSEQ multiplex PCR; TCRdb's version includes in-frame clones alone and lacks a portion of them. The sample yields approximately 150,000 clones, roughly 88% seen once. The sequencing input was blood. These TCRs come from a man between 18 and 29 years old in good health.

V gene TRBV5-1 combines with J gene TRBJ2-2; 13 bases align to TRBD2. The CDR3 has 19 amino acids. V lost 4 bases and J lost 1; bases outside the gene matches: 10. In germline, CDR1 is SGHRS, CDR2 YFSETQ. CDR3 nucleotides: TGCGCCAGCAGCCGGACCCCCGGGACTAGCGGGGTGAACACCGGGGAGCTGTTTTTT. Residues: CASSRTPGTSGVNTGELFF.

CDR3 DNA sequence: TGTGCCAGCAGTGAAATCTCAGACTACGAGCAGTACTTC. Its protein product is CASSEISDYEQYF. V usage is TRBV6-1 and J usage is TRBJ2-7; D is uncertain. The V and J ends lost 2 bases and 3 bases respectively, with 8 bases between them. Germline CDR1 and CDR2: MNHNS and SASEGT. CDR3 length: 13 amino acids.

CDR3 sequence: CASSLAGTGPSSTDTQYF. CDR3 in DNA: TGTGCCAGCAGTCTAGCCGGGACAGGGCCCAGTAGCACAGATACGCAGTATTTT. The genes are TRBV28 and TRBJ2-3, with 9 bases lining up with TRBD1. CDR3 length: 18 residues. Looked up from germline, CDR1 is MDHEN and CDR2 is SYDVKM. The trim removed 5 bases at V and 0 bases at J, leaving 12 bases unmatched.

The V gene is TRBV19, the J gene TRBJ2-1; TRBD1 agrees at 11 bases. Germline-derived CDR1 and CDR2 are LNHDA and SQIVND (reference sequence). Germline trimming cut 5 bases from V and 3 bases from J; bases unmatched to any gene: 3. The CDR3 spans 15 residues. CDR3 bases: TGTGCCAGTAGTTTGGGACAGGGGGACTACAATGAGCAGTTCTTC. This sequence encodes CASSLGQGDYNEQFF.

The CDR3 spells CASSPENLNGAGELFF. The CDR3, as DNA: TGTGCCAGCAGCCCCGAGAATCTCAACGGGGCCGGGGAGCTGTTTTTT. The rearrangement links TRBV5-4 to TRBJ2-2; tentative D call: TRBD2 (5 bases). There are 16 residues in the CDR3. The germline CDR1 and CDR2 sequences are SGHNT and YYREEE (reference sequence). Trimming took off 4 bases at V and 6 bases at J, with 19 bases between the two ends.

The chain carries TRBV3-1 (or the pseudogene TRBV3-2) and TRBJ2-7, with D unresolved. V gave up 1 base and J gave up 6 bases, with 10 bases separating them. The CDR3 totals 13 residues. Germline-derived CDR1 and CDR2 are LGHDT and YNNKEL (reference sequence). The DNA for the CDR3 is TGTGCCAGCAGCCAAGGCAGACAAGGCGAGCAGTACTTC. It translates to CASSQGRQGEQYF.

The chain recombines TRBV12-3 or TRBV12-4 with TRBJ1-2; D is unclear. Trimming cost V 8 bases and J 8 bases, with 18 bases left between them. This CDR3 spans 13 amino acids. The CDR3 is CASVRTASMGYTF. The DNA of the CDR3 is TGTGCCAGCGTTAGGACCGCGTCTATGGGCTACACCTTC.

The chain recombines TRBV4-3 with TRBJ2-7, with D maybe TRBD1 (7 bases). The CDR3 length is 16 residues. Germline values: CDR1 LGHNA, CDR2 YSLEER. V gave up 1 base and J gave up 3 bases, with 16 bases separating them. The CDR3 loop reads CASSQGRGTADYEQYF. DNA of the CDR3: TGCGCCAGCAGCCAAGGGCGCGGGACAGCTGACTACGAGCAGTACTTC.

This rearrangement joins TRBV7-2 to TRBJ2-1; 9 nucleotides agree with TRBD1. This CDR3 has 15 amino acids. Germline V gene data show CDR1 as SGHTA and CDR2 as FQGNSA. J was trimmed by 8 bases and V by 0 bases; bases with no gene match: 5. CDR3 loop: CASSLASGQGHEQFF. The CDR3 DNA follows: TGTGCCAGCAGCTTAGCCTCGGGACAGGGTCATGAGCAGTTCTTC.

The J gene is TRBJ1-5, the V gene TRBV21-1; the listed D gene, TRBD1, was not tested against the DNA. TRBV21-1 is described as a pseudogene. This CDR3 comprises 16 residues. The CDR3 here is CASSKRQGASNQPQHF. The CDR3 DNA is TGTGCCAGCAGCAAACGACAGGGGGCTAGCAATCAGCCCCAGCATTTT.

The chain combines TRBV18 with TRBJ2-6; D is unresolved. The CDR3 length is 14 residues. V was shortened by 6 bases and J by 0 bases, with 6 bases between the two germline ends. CDR1 and CDR2 from the germline V gene are KGHSH and LQKENI. The DNA for the CDR3 is TGTGCCAGCTCCGGTAACTCTGGGGCCAACGTCCTGACTTTC. Encoded protein: CASSGNSGANVLTF.

The rearrangement uses TRBV27 and TRBJ2-7, with 7 positions matching TRBD1. The CDR3 has 16 amino acids. J lost 3 bases, V lost 6 bases, and 14 bases had no gene match. The germline V gene has CDR1 MNHEY and CDR2 SMNVEV (reference sequence). CDR3 in amino acids: CASSRQGRQGIYEQYF. DNA of the CDR3: TGTGCCAGCAGCCGTCAGGGCCGACAGGGAATCTACGAGCAGTACTTC.

The chain couples TRBV4-2 to TRBJ1-2; D remains ambiguous. Trimming stripped 3 bases from V and 4 bases from J, with 15 bases between. Germline CDR1 and CDR2: LGHNA and YNFKEQ. The CDR3 spans 15 residues. DNA of the CDR3: TGTGCCAGCAGCCAGGACCCACGCCCGATCTATGGCTACACCTTC. Its translation: CASSQDPRPIYGYTF.

J is TRBJ2-7 and V is TRBV7-8; D is undetermined. Germline assignment: CDR1 SGHVS and CDR2 FQNEAQ. V was cut by 1 base and J by 2 bases, with 12 bases left in between. The CDR3 length is 15 residues. This CDR3 is CASSLEDPGTYEQYF. Written as DNA, the CDR3 is TGTGCCAGCAGCTTAGAAGATCCTGGGACCTACGAGCAGTACTTC.

The V and J genes are TRBV29-1 and TRBJ2-6, with 8 positions matching TRBD1. This CDR3 is built from 16 residues. CDR1 and CDR2 from the germline V gene are SQVTM and ANQGSEA. The junction had 5 bases not matched to a gene; V was cut back by 4 bases and J by 0 bases. CDR3 coding DNA: TGCAGCGTTGTCGGACAGGGAGACTCTGGGGCCAACGTCCTGACTTTC. The encoded protein is CSVVGQGDSGANVLTF.

The count of this clone is one. This rearrangement joins TRBV24-1 to TRBJ2-7; D is undetermined. This CDR3 is 13 amino acids long. The germline V gene encodes CDR1 KGHDR and CDR2 SFDVKD. V dropped 10 bases and J dropped 11 bases, with 23 bases sitting between them. Written as DNA, the CDR3 is TGTGCCACGCAATCCGGGCCCCTGGGCGCGGAGTACTTC. Translated, it gives CATQSGPLGAEYF.

Remarks on this clone: At the DNA level, this CDR3 is encoded by other sequences in the same sample as well. The chain links TRBV5-1 to TRBJ2-3; 7 positions match TRBD2. CDR3 length: 15 residues. Germline CDR1 SGHRS, CDR2 YFSETQ. V shed 0 bases, J shed 3 bases, and the junction held 4 bases outside the gene matches. CDR3 in DNA: TGCGCCAGCAGCTTGGAAGGCGGGGGAACAGATACGCAGTATTTT. It yields the protein CASSLEGGGTDTQYF. Together with reference TRBV5-1 and TRBJ2-3, the CDR3 gives the full variable domain: KAGVTQTPRYLIKTRGQQVTLSCSPISGHRSVSWYQQTPGQGLQFLFEYFSETQRNKGNFPGRFSGRQFSNSRSEMNVSTLELGDSALYLCASSLEGGGTDTQYFGPGTRLTVL.

The CDR3 protein is CASSPGRGYTYQETQYF. As DNA, the CDR3 is TGTGCCAGCAGCCCAGGACGGGGCTATACGTACCAAGAGACCCAGTACTTC. This sequence joins TRBV9 and TRBJ2-5; either TRBD1 or TRBD2 may supply D (5 bases each). V shed 4 bases and J shed 0 bases, with 19 bases lying between them. Germline V lookup: CDR1 SGDLS, CDR2 YYNGEE. The CDR3 totals 17 residues.

V is TRBV11-2 and J is TRBJ1-2; no definite D call. The length of the CDR3 is 16 residues. Germline lookup yields CDR1 SGHAT and CDR2 FQNNGV. The germline V and J ends were trimmed by 5 bases and 2 bases, with 18 bases remaining between them. Here the CDR3 DNA reads TGTGCCAGCAGCCCCTCGAATGGTTGGGCCAACTATGGCTACACCTTC. This sequence encodes CASSPSNGWANYGYTF.

The rearrangement joins TRBV25-1 to TRBJ1-2, with D perhaps TRBD1 (5 bases). Germline CDR1 is MGHDK and CDR2 is SYGVNS. The CDR3 is 14 amino acids. Trimming pared 1 base from V and 8 bases from J, leaving 14 bases between. The CDR3 sequence is CASSELEGLSGYTF. The CDR3, as DNA: TGTGCCAGCAGTGAATTGGAGGGGCTGAGCGGCTACACCTTC.

This sequence joins TRBV7-6 and TRBJ1-6; 7 positions agree with TRBD1. The CDR3 loop spans 18 amino acids. The V gene end was trimmed by 6 bases and the J gene end by 6 bases; junction bases not matched to a gene: 17. Germline loops: CDR1 SGHVS, CDR2 FNYEAQ. CDR3 DNA sequence: TGTGCCAGCAGTTCCGCTTCATACTACCGGGACAGTAATTCACCCCTCCACTTT. Amino acids: CASSSASYYRDSNSPLHF.

CDR3 in DNA: TGTGCCTGGGCCGTAGCCACTGAAGCTTTCTTT. Translated: CAWAVATEAFF. The chain combines TRBV30 with TRBJ1-1; D remains unclear. Deletions cut 5 bases from V and 4 bases from J, with 8 bases between. Germline V CDR1 and CDR2: GTSNPN, SVGIG (reference sequence). The CDR3 runs to 11 residues.

The chain is built from TRBV24-1 and TRBJ2-2; unclear D gene. This CDR3 contains 15 residues. The germline V gene has CDR1 KGHDR and CDR2 SFDVKD. Trimming stripped 0 bases from V and 3 bases from J, with 7 bases between. CDR3: CATSDLTTDTGELFF. CDR3 coding DNA: TGTGCCACCAGTGATTTGACCACCGACACCGGGGAGCTGTTTTTT.

V usage is TRBV5-4 and J usage is TRBJ1-1; D not resolved. CDR1 is SGHNT and CDR2 is YYREEE in the germline V gene (reference sequence). The CDR3 runs 15 residues. V was pared by 0 bases and J by 1 base, with 10 bases between. The CDR3: CASSLDGRQNTEAFF. The CDR3 coding sequence is TGTGCCAGCAGCTTGGATGGACGGCAGAACACTGAAGCTTTCTTT.

V usage is TRBV7-8 and J usage is TRBJ2-7; TRBD2 might be the D (6 bases). Trimming left V 1 base short and J 3 bases short, with 10 bases between. Germline CDR1 SGHVS, CDR2 FQNEAQ. This CDR3 comprises 14 residues. The CDR3 is CASSLVGGGYEQYF. In nucleotides, the CDR3 is TGTGCCAGCAGCTTAGTTGGGGGAGGCTACGAGCAGTACTTC. Supplemented by reference TRBV7-8 and TRBJ2-7, the full variable domain reads GAGVSQSPRYKVAKRGQDVALRCDPISGHVSLFWYQQALGQGPEFLTYFQNEAQLDKSGLPSDRFFAERPEGSVSTLKIQRTQQEDSAVYLCASSLVGGGYEQYFGPGTRLTVT.

This rearrangement joins TRBV6-2 or TRBV6-3 to TRBJ1-5; unclear D gene. Per germline, CDR1 MNHEY and CDR2 SVGEGT. V shed 1 base and J shed 2 bases, with 3 bases lying between them. This CDR3 has 13 residues. The CDR3 sequence is CASSYYGNQPQHF. For the CDR3, the DNA is TGTGCCAGCAGTTACTATGGCAATCAGCCCCAGCATTTT.

This chain connects TRBV5-1 to TRBJ2-1, with D perhaps matching TRBD1 or TRBD2 (5 bases each). The ends were cut back, 6 bases at V and 4 bases at J, with 14 bases in the middle. Germline-derived CDR1 and CDR2 are SGHRS and YFSETQ. The CDR3 sequence is 14 residues long. CDR3 bases: TGCGCCAGCACCGGGACGGGGCAGTACAATGAGCAGTTCTTC. Amino acids: CASTGTGQYNEQFF. Filled out from reference TRBV5-1 and TRBJ2-1, the complete variable domain reads KAGVTQTPRYLIKTRGQQVTLSCSPISGHRSVSWYQQTPGQGLQFLFEYFSETQRNKGNFPGRFSGRQFSNSRSEMNVSTLELGDSALYLCASTGTGQYNEQFFGPGTRLTVL.